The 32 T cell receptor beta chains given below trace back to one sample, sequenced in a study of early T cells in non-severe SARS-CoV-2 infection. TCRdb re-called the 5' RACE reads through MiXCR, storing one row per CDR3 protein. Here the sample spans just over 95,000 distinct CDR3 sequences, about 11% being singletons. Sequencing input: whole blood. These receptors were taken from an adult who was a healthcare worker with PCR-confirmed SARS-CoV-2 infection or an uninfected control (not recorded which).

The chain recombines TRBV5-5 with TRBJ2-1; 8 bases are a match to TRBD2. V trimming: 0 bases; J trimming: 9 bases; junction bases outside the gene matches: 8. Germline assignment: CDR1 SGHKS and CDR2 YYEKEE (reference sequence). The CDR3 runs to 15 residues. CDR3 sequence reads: CASSLAGGRVSEQFF. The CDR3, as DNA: TGTGCCAGCAGCTTGGCGGGAGGGCGGGTGAGTGAGCAGTTCTTC.

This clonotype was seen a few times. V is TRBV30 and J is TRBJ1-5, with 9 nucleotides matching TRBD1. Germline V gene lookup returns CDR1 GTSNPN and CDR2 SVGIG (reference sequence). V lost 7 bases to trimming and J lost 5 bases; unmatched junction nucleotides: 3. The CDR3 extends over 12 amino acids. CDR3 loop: CALGQGDQPQHF. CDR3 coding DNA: TGTGCCTTGGGACAGGGCGATCAGCCCCAGCATTTT. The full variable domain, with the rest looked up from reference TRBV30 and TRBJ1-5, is SQTIHQWPATLVQPVGSPLSLECTVEGTSNPNLYWYRQAAGRGLQLLFYSVGIGQISSEVPQNLSASRPQDRQFILSSKKLLLSDSGFYLCALGQGDQPQHFGDGTRLSIL.

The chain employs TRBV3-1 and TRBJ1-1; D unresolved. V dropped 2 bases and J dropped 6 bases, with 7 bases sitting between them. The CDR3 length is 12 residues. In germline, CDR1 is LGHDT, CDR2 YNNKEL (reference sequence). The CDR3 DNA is TGTGCCAGCAGCCAATTGGGGTCTGAAGCTTTCTTT. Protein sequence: CASSQLGSEAFF. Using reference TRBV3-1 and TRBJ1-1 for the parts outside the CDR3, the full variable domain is DTAVSQTPKYLVTQMGNDKSIKCEQNLGHDTMYWYKQDSKKFLKIMFSYNNKELIINETVPNRFSPKSPDKAHLNLHINSLELGDSAVYFCASSQLGSEAFFGQGTRLTVV.

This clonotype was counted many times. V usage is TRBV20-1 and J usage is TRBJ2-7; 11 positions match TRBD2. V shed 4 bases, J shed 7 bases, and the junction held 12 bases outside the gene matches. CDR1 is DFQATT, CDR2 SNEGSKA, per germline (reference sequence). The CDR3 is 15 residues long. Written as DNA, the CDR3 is TGCAGTGCTATAAGTATAGCGGGAGGGCCGGGGGAGCAGTACTTC. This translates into CSAISIAGGPGEQYF.

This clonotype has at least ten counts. CDR3 sequence: CASTTGGYEQYF. CDR3 coding DNA: TGTGCCAGCACCACGGGGGGGTACGAGCAGTACTTC. This rearrangement joins TRBV6-5 to TRBJ2-7; 8 bases agree with TRBD2. The CDR3 has 12 amino acids. From germline, CDR1 is MNHEY and CDR2 SVGAGI. V trimming: 7 bases; J trimming: 4 bases; junction bases outside the gene matches: 3.

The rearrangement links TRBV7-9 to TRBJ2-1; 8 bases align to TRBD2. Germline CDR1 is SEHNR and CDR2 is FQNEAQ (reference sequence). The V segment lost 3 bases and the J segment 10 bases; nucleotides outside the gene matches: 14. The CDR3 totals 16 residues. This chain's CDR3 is CASSFVRPSGHQEQFF. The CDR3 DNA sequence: TGTGCCAGCAGCTTTGTCCGGCCTAGCGGGCACCAGGAGCAGTTCTTC.

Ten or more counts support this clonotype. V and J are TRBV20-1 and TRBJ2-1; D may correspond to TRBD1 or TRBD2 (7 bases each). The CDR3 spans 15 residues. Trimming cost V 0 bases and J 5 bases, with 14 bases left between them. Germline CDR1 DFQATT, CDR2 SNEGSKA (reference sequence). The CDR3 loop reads CSARDQGGIHNEQFF. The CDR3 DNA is TGCAGTGCTAGAGATCAGGGGGGGATCCACAATGAGCAGTTCTTC.

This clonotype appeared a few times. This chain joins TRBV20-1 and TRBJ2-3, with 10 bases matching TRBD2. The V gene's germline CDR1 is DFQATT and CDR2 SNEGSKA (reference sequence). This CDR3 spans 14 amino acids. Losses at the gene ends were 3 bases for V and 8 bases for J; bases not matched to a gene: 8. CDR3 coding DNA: TGCAGTGCTAGGACTCAGCGGGGGGGTGGTACGCAGTATTTT. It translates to CSARTQRGGGTQYF.

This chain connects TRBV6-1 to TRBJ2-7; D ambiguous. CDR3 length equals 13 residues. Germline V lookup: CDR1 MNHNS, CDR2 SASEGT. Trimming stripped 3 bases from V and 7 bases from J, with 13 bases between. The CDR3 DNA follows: TGTGCCAGCAGTGAGGTGCTCCTCGGGGAGCAGTACTTC. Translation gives CASSEVLLGEQYF.

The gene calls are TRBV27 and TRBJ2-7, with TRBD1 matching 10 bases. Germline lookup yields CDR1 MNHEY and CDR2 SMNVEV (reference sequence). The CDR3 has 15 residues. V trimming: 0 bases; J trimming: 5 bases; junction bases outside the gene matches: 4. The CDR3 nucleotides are TGTGCCAGCAGTTTATCCCCGGACAGGGGGAACGAGCAGTACTTC. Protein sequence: CASSLSPDRGNEQYF.

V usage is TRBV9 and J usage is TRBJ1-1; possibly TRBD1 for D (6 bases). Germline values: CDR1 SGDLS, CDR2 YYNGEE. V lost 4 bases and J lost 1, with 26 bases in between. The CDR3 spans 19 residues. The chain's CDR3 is CASSPRGGRDPLRNTEAFF. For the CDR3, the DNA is TGTGCCAGCAGCCCCCGCGGGGGCAGGGACCCACTACGGAACACTGAAGCTTTCTTT. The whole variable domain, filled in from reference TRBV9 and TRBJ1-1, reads DSGVTQTPKHLITATGQRVTLRCSPRSGDLSVYWYQQSLDQGLQFLIQYYNGEERAKGNILERFSAQQFPDLHSELNLSSLELGDSALYFCASSPRGGRDPLRNTEAFFGQGTRLTVV.

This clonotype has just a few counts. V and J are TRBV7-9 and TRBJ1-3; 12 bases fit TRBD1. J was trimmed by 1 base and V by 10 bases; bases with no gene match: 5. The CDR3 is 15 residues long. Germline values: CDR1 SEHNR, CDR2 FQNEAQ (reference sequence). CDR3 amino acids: CATGDRGPSGNTIYF. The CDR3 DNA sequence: TGTGCCACCGGGGACAGGGGGCCGTCTGGAAACACCATATATTTT.

The CDR3 reads CSAPRQGDEQFF. The CDR3 DNA reads TGCAGTGCCCCTCGGCAGGGGGATGAGCAGTTCTTC. The chain links TRBV20-1 to TRBJ2-1, with TRBD1 identical over 7 bases. Germline CDR1 is DFQATT and CDR2 is SNEGSKA (reference sequence). CDR3 length: 12 amino acids. The J segment lost 8 bases and the V segment lost 6 bases, leaving 7 bases of the junction unmatched.

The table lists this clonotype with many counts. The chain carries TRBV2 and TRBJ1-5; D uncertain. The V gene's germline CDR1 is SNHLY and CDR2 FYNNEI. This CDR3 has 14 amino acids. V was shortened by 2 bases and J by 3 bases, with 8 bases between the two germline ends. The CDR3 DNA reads TGTGCCAGCAGTGAAAGGGCCATCAATCAGCCCCAGCATTTT. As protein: CASSERAINQPQHF.

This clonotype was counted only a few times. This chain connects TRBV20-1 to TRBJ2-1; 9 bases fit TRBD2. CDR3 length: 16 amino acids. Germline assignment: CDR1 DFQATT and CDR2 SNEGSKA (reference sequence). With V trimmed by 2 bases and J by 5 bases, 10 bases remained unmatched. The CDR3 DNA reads TGCAGTGCTAGACCCCGAAGGCTAGCGGGGAACAATGAGCAGTTCTTC. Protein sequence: CSARPRRLAGNNEQFF.

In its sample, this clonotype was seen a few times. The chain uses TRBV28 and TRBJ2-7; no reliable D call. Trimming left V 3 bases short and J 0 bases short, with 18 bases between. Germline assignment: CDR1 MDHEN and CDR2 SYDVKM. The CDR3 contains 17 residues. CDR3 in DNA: TGTGCCAGCAGTTTCAACCAGGCCGACGTGGTCTCCTACGAGCAGTACTTC. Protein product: CASSFNQADVVSYEQYF.

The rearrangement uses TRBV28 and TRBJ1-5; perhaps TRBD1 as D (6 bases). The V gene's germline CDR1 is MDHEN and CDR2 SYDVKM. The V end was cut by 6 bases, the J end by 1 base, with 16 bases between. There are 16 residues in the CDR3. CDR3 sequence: CASRPPGARSNQPQHF. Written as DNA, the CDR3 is TGTGCCAGCAGACCGCCGGGGGCGAGGAGCAATCAGCCCCAGCATTTT.

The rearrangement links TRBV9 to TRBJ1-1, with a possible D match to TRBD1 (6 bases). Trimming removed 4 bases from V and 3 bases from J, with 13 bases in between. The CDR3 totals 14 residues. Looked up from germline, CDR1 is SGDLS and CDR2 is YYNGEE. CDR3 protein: CASSFRQADTEAFF. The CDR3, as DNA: TGTGCCAGCAGCTTCCGACAGGCCGACACTGAAGCTTTCTTT.

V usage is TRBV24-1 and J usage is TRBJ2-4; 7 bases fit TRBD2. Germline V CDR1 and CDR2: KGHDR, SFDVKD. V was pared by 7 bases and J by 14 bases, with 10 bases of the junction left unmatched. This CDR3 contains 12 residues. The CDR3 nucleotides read TGTGCCACCAGGAGGGAGGGCCAAAGAAAGTACTTC. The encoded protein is CATRREGQRKYF.

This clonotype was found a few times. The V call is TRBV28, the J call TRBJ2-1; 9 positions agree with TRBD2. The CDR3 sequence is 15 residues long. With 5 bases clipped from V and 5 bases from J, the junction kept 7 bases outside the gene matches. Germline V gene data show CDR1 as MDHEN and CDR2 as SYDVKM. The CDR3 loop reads CASSIPSGINNEQFF. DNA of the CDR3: TGTGCCAGCAGTATCCCTAGCGGGATTAACAATGAGCAGTTCTTC.

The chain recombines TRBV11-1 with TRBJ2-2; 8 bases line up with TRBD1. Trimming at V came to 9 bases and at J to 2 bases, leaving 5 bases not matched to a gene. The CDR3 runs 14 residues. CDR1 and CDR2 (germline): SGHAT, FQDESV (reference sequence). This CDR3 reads CASTQGANTGELFF. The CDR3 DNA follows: TGTGCCAGTACCCAGGGGGCAAACACCGGGGAGCTGTTTTTT.

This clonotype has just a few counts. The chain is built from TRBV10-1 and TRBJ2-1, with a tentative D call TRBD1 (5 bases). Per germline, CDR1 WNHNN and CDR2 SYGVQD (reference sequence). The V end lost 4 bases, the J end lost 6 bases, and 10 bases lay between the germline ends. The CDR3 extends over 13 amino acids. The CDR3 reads CASSAAGFNEQFF. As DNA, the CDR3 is TGCGCCAGCAGTGCCGCAGGGTTCAATGAGCAGTTCTTC.

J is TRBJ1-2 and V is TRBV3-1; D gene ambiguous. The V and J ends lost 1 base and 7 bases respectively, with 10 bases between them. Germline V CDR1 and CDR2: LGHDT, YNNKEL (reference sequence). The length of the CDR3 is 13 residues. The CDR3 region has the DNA TGTGCCAGCAGCCAAGGAGTAAGTCGTGGCTACACCTTC. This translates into CASSQGVSRGYTF.

This CDR3 is CASSVGGTSGLRNTGELFF. For the CDR3, the DNA is TGTGCCAGCAGCGTAGGGGGGACTAGCGGGCTAAGGAACACCGGGGAGCTGTTTTTT. The chain has TRBV9 and TRBJ2-2; 12 nucleotides align to TRBD2. Germline V gene lookup returns CDR1 SGDLS and CDR2 YYNGEE. The CDR3 has 19 amino acids. Trimming removed 0 bases from V and 1 base from J; junction bases left unmatched: 7.

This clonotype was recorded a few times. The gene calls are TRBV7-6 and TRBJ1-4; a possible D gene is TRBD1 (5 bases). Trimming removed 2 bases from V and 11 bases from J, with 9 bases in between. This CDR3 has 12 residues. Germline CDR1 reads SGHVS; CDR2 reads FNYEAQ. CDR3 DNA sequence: TGTGCCAGCAGCTTACTAGGGGCCAAACTGTTTTTT. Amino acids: CASSLLGAKLFF. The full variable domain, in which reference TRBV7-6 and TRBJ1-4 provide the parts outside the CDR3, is GAGVSQSPRYKVTKRGQDVALRCDPISGHVSLYWYRQALGQGPEFLTYFNYEAQQDKSGLPNDRFSAERPEGSISTLTIQRTEQRDSAMYRCASSLLGAKLFFGSGTQLSVL.

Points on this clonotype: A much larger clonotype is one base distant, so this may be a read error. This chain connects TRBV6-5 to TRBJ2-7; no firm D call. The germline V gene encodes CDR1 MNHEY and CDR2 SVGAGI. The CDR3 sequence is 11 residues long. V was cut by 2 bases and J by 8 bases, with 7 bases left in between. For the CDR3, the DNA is TGTGCCAGCAGTTACGGTGCGAAGCAGTACTTC. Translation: CASSYGAKQYF.

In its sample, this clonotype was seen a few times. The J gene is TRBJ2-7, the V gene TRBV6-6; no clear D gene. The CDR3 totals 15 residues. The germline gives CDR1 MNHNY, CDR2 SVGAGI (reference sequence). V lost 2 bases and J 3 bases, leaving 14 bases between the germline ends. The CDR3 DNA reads TGTGCCAGCAGTTACCCGACAAGCCGAGACTACGAGCAGTACTTC. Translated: CASSYPTSRDYEQYF.

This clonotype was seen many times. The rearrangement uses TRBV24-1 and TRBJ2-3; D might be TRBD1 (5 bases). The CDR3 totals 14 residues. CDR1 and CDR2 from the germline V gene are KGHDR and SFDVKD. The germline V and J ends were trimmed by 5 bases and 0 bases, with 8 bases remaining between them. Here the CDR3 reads CATSAKGSTDTQYF. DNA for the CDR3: TGTGCCACCAGTGCCAAGGGGAGCACAGATACGCAGTATTTT.

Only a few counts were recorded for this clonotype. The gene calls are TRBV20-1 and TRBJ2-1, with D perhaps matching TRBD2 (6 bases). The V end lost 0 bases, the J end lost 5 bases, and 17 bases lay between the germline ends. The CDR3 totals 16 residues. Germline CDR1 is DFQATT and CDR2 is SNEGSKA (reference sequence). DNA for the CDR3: TGCAGTGCTAGAGACCCCCTAGCGCCGGCCGACAATGAGCAGTTCTTC. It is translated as CSARDPLAPADNEQFF.

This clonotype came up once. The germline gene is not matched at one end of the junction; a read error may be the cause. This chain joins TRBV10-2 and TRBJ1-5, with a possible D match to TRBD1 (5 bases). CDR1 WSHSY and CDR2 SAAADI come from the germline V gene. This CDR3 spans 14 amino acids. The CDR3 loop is CASGEDRSLEPQHF. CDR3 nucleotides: TGCGCCAGCGGTGAAGACAGATCGTTAGAGCCCCAGCATTTT.

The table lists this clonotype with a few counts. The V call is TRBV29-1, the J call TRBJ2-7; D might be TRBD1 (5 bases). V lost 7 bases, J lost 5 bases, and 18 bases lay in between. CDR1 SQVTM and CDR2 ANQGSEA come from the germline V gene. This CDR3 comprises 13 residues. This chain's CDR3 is CSAHRGGFDEQYF. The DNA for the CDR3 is TGCAGCGCCCATAGGGGCGGCTTCGACGAGCAGTACTTC.

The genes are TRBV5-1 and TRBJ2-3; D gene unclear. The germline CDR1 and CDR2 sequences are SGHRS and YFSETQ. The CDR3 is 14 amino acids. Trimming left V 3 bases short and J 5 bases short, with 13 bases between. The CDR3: CASSSERWGDTQYF. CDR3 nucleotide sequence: TGCGCCAGCAGCTCGGAAAGATGGGGAGATACGCAGTATTTT. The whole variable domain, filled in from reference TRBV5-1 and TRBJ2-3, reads KAGVTQTPRYLIKTRGQQVTLSCSPISGHRSVSWYQQTPGQGLQFLFEYFSETQRNKGNFPGRFSGRQFSNSRSEMNVSTLELGDSALYLCASSSERWGDTQYFGPGTRLTVL.